The rows below give T cell receptor beta chains drawn from one sample of a study of CD8 T cells in Susac syndrome. TCRdb called the immunoSEQ multiplex PCR reads again in MiXCR, with one record for every CDR3 protein. The repertoire holds a few hundred thousand distinct CDR3 sequences, with 92% as singletons. Sequenced sample: CD8+ T cells from PBMCs. The source is a human donor with multiple sclerosis. Both conserved end residues are part of each CDR3. A D gene is named only where the DNA matches it firmly. Size tells how often a clone was seen (once, few, many) or the class of an expanded clone, and some rows leave it out.

clone_size: .; v_call: TRBV15; j_call: TRBJ2-1; cdr3_length: 18; d_call: TRBD1; cdr3_nt: TGTGCCACCAGCGGGCACTCCGAGACAGGGATAACCTACAATGAGCAGTTCTTC; cdr3_aa: CATSGHSETGITYNEQFF
clone_size: .; v_call: TRBV12-3/TRBV12-4; j_call: TRBJ2-1; cdr3_length: 15; d_call: TRBD1; cdr3_nt: TGTGCCAGCAGCCCGGGACAGTCGGCCTACAATGAGCAGTTCTTC; cdr3_aa: CASSPGQSAYNEQFF
clone_size: few; v_call: TRBV30; j_call: TRBJ1-1; cdr3_length: 14; d_call: .; cdr3_nt: TGTGCCTGGAGCCCCGGGACGCTGAACACTGAAGCTTTCTTT; cdr3_aa: CAWSPGTLNTEAFF
clone_size: .; v_call: TRBV19; j_call: TRBJ1-1; cdr3_length: 13; d_call: .; cdr3_nt: TGTGCCAGTAGGTTCGGCGGGAACACTGAAGCTTTCTTT; cdr3_aa: CASRFGGNTEAFF
clone_size: .; v_call: TRBV5-4; j_call: TRBJ2-7; cdr3_length: 13; d_call: TRBD1; cdr3_nt: TGTGCCAGCAGCTACAGGGGCACCTACGAGCAGTACTTC; cdr3_aa: CASSYRGTYEQYF
clone_size: .; v_call: TRBV23-1; j_call: TRBJ2-1; cdr3_length: 17; d_call: TRBD1; cdr3_nt: TGCGCCAGCAGTCAACGTCTCCGGGACAGGGGGTCCAATGAGCAGTTCTTC; cdr3_aa: CASSQRLRDRGSNEQFF
clone_size: once; v_call: TRBV20-1; j_call: TRBJ1-2; cdr3_length: 13; d_call: .; cdr3_nt: TGCAGTGCTAGAGGGCAGGGCGCCTATGGCTACACCTTC; cdr3_aa: CSARGQGAYGYTF
clone_size: .; v_call: TRBV6-5; j_call: TRBJ1-5; cdr3_length: 13; d_call: .; cdr3_nt: TGTGCCAGCAGTTACGGCCAGGCAGGGCCCCAGCATTTT; cdr3_aa: CASSYGQAGPQHF
clone_size: .; v_call: TRBV19; j_call: TRBJ2-1; cdr3_length: 14; d_call: TRBD2; cdr3_nt: TGTGCCAGTAGCCCGGGACTAGCGTTCAATGAGCAGTTCTTC; cdr3_aa: CASSPGLAFNEQFF
clone_size: few; v_call: TRBV30; j_call: TRBJ2-3; cdr3_length: 13; d_call: .; cdr3_nt: TGTGCCTGGACGCCGGAGGGTACGGATACGCAGTATTTT; cdr3_aa: CAWTPEGTDTQYF
clone_size: .; v_call: TRBV27; j_call: TRBJ1-2; cdr3_length: 14; d_call: .; cdr3_nt: TGTGCCAGCAGTTTCGCCGGACCGTCCTATGGCTACACCTTC; cdr3_aa: CASSFAGPSYGYTF
clone_size: .; v_call: TRBV7-8; j_call: TRBJ1-5; cdr3_length: 17; d_call: .; cdr3_nt: TGTGCCAGCAGCTCCCGGGGTCTGACTAGGAGCAATCAGCCCCAGCATTTT; cdr3_aa: CASSSRGLTRSNQPQHF
clone_size: .; v_call: TRBV12-3/TRBV12-4; j_call: TRBJ2-1; cdr3_length: 14; d_call: .; cdr3_nt: TGTGCCAGCAGTGCGATCCTCATGGGCAATGAGCAGTTCTTC; cdr3_aa: CASSAILMGNEQFF
clone_size: .; v_call: TRBV7-6; j_call: TRBJ1-1; cdr3_length: 16; d_call: .; cdr3_nt: TGTGCCAGCAGCCCGCGACAGCCGGGTGAGAACACTGAAGCTTTCTTT; cdr3_aa: CASSPRQPGENTEAFF
clone_size: once; v_call: TRBV2; j_call: TRBJ1-1; cdr3_length: 14; d_call: .; cdr3_nt: TGTGCCAGCAGCACCTTCTGGGAAGACACTGAAGCTTTCTTT; cdr3_aa: CASSTFWEDTEAFF
clone_size: .; v_call: TRBV9; j_call: TRBJ2-2; cdr3_length: 15; d_call: .; cdr3_nt: TGTGCCAGCAGCGTATGGGCCTCAGGGTCCGGGGAGCTGTTTTTT; cdr3_aa: CASSVWASGSGELFF
clone_size: .; v_call: TRBV20-1; j_call: TRBJ2-1; cdr3_length: 16; d_call: TRBD2; cdr3_nt: TGCAGTGCTAGGGAGTGGAGACTAGCGGGAGGTAATGAGCAGTTCTTC; cdr3_aa: CSAREWRLAGGNEQFF
clone_size: few; v_call: TRBV13; j_call: TRBJ2-7; cdr3_length: 14; d_call: TRBD1; cdr3_nt: TGTGCCAGCAGCGATTGGACAGGGGCCTACGAGCAGTACTTC; cdr3_aa: CASSDWTGAYEQYF
clone_size: .; v_call: TRBV10-3; j_call: TRBJ1-2; cdr3_length: 14; d_call: .; cdr3_nt: TGTGCCATCAGTGAGTCGGCAGAATACTATGGCTACACCTTC; cdr3_aa: CAISESAEYYGYTF
clone_size: .; v_call: TRBV5-1; j_call: TRBJ2-1; cdr3_length: 13; d_call: .; cdr3_nt: TGCGCCAGCAGCTTGACTGCCACCCATGAGCAGTTCTTC; cdr3_aa: CASSLTATHEQFF
clone_size: .; v_call: TRBV27; j_call: TRBJ2-5; cdr3_length: 15; d_call: .; cdr3_nt: TGTGCCAGCACCGAACGGGGAGTGGGACAAGAGACCCAGTACTTC; cdr3_aa: CASTERGVGQETQYF
clone_size: .; v_call: TRBV5-4; j_call: TRBJ2-1; cdr3_length: 15; d_call: .; cdr3_nt: TGTGCCAGCAGCGCAAAAAACCTCAACTACAATGAGCAGTTCTTC; cdr3_aa: CASSAKNLNYNEQFF
clone_size: .; v_call: TRBV27; j_call: TRBJ2-1; cdr3_length: 17; d_call: TRBD2; cdr3_nt: TGTGCCAGCAGTCCCCGACTAGCGGGAGGTTATGGGAATGAGCAGTTCTTC; cdr3_aa: CASSPRLAGGYGNEQFF
clone_size: .; v_call: TRBV25-1; j_call: TRBJ2-4; cdr3_length: 16; d_call: TRBD1; cdr3_nt: TGTGCCAGCAGTGAATGGGACCCCGGGACAGAAAACATTCAGTACTTC; cdr3_aa: CASSEWDPGTENIQYF
clone_size: .; v_call: TRBV9; j_call: TRBJ1-5; cdr3_length: 14; d_call: .; cdr3_nt: TGTGCCAGCAGCGTGACAGGAGGGTATCAGCCCCAGCATTTT; cdr3_aa: CASSVTGGYQPQHF
clone_size: .; v_call: TRBV9; j_call: TRBJ2-5; cdr3_length: 14; d_call: TRBD2; cdr3_nt: TGTGCCAGCAGCGTAGGGACGGGAGGCGGGACCCAGTACTTC; cdr3_aa: CASSVGTGGGTQYF
clone_size: .; v_call: TRBV30; j_call: TRBJ2-7; cdr3_length: 13; d_call: .; cdr3_nt: TGTGCCTGGAGTGTGGCGGCCACCTACGAGCAGTACTTC; cdr3_aa: CAWSVAATYEQYF
clone_size: .; v_call: TRBV27; j_call: TRBJ2-1; cdr3_length: 21; d_call: TRBD1; cdr3_nt: TGTGCCAGCAGTTTAAATGGGTGGGGGGACAGGGGAGAAAGCTCCTACAATGAGCAGTTCTTC; cdr3_aa: CASSLNGWGDRGESSYNEQFF
clone_size: .; v_call: TRBV13; j_call: TRBJ2-7; cdr3_length: 15; d_call: TRBD1; cdr3_nt: TGTGCCAGCAGCCATCTGGGACAGGGGGTAGACGAGCAGTACTTC; cdr3_aa: CASSHLGQGVDEQYF
clone_size: .; v_call: TRBV7-9; j_call: TRBJ2-7; cdr3_length: 12; d_call: .; cdr3_nt: TGTGCCAGCAGCATACGCGGGGACGAGCAGTACTTC; cdr3_aa: CASSIRGDEQYF
clone_size: .; v_call: TRBV28; j_call: TRBJ2-3; cdr3_length: 15; d_call: .; cdr3_nt: TGTGCCAGCAGTTTAGACGGGATAGATGTTGATACGCAGTATTTT; cdr3_aa: CASSLDGIDVDTQYF
clone_size: .; v_call: TRBV11-2; j_call: TRBJ2-3; cdr3_length: 15; d_call: TRBD1; cdr3_nt: TGTGCCAGCAGCTTTTTCCCCGACAGGGAGGATACGCAGTATTTT; cdr3_aa: CASSFFPDREDTQYF
clone_size: .; v_call: TRBV7-9; j_call: TRBJ1-2; cdr3_length: 12; d_call: .; cdr3_nt: TGTGCCAGCAGCTTAGAAAACTATGGCTACACCTTC; cdr3_aa: CASSLENYGYTF
clone_size: .; v_call: TRBV25-1; j_call: TRBJ2-3; cdr3_length: 14; d_call: TRBD1; cdr3_nt: TGTGCCAGCAGTGAGTTTACAGGGGGAGATACGCAGTATTTT; cdr3_aa: CASSEFTGGDTQYF
clone_size: .; v_call: TRBV5-4; j_call: TRBJ2-7; cdr3_length: 14; d_call: .; cdr3_nt: TGTGCCAGCAGCTTGGCGGGGGGCATCGACGAGCAGTACTTC; cdr3_aa: CASSLAGGIDEQYF
clone_size: .; v_call: TRBV6-5; j_call: TRBJ1-2; cdr3_length: 17; d_call: .; cdr3_nt: TGTGCCAGCAGTCACCTAACGGACGGCTGGGTCGGCTATGGCTACACCTTC; cdr3_aa: CASSHLTDGWVGYGYTF
clone_size: .; v_call: TRBV6-2/TRBV6-3; j_call: TRBJ1-5; cdr3_length: 15; d_call: .; cdr3_nt: TGTGCCAGCAGTTACTCAGGGGCTAGCAATCAGCCCCAGCATTTT; cdr3_aa: CASSYSGASNQPQHF
clone_size: .; v_call: TRBV6-2/TRBV6-3; j_call: TRBJ1-5; cdr3_length: 17; d_call: .; cdr3_nt: TGTGCCAGCAATAGGGGGGCTAGGGCGATATCAGGACAGCCCCAGCATTTT; cdr3_aa: CASNRGARAISGQPQHF
clone_size: .; v_call: TRBV9; j_call: TRBJ2-1; cdr3_length: 21; d_call: TRBD2; cdr3_nt: TGTGCCAGCAGCTTAGCCCCAACTAGCGGGACCGGCGGGCTTGTTGTGAATGAGCAGTTCTTC; cdr3_aa: CASSLAPTSGTGGLVVNEQFF
clone_size: .; v_call: TRBV7-6; j_call: TRBJ2-1; cdr3_length: 15; d_call: TRBD2; cdr3_nt: TGTGCCAGCAGCTCCACTGGGGGGGGGTACAATGAGCAGTTCTTC; cdr3_aa: CASSSTGGGYNEQFF
clone_size: .; v_call: TRBV7-9; j_call: TRBJ2-2; cdr3_length: 16; d_call: .; cdr3_nt: TGTGCCAGCAGCTTGCCGCCGGGACACACAACCGGGGAGCTGTTTTTT; cdr3_aa: CASSLPPGHTTGELFF
clone_size: .; v_call: TRBV5-1; j_call: TRBJ2-5; cdr3_length: 17; d_call: TRBD1; cdr3_nt: TGCGCCAGCAGCGCGCTAGGTACAGGGGAAATAGGAGAGACCCAGTACTTC; cdr3_aa: CASSALGTGEIGETQYF
clone_size: .; v_call: TRBV2; j_call: TRBJ2-1; cdr3_length: 13; d_call: .; cdr3_nt: TGTGCCAGCAGTCCAGGGCCTGACAATGAGCAGTTCTTC; cdr3_aa: CASSPGPDNEQFF
clone_size: .; v_call: TRBV7-6; j_call: TRBJ2-6; cdr3_length: 17; d_call: .; cdr3_nt: TGTGCCAGCAGCTTAGCGTCGGCGGGGCCCGGGGCCAACGTCCTGACTTTC; cdr3_aa: CASSLASAGPGANVLTF
clone_size: .; v_call: TRBV7-9; j_call: TRBJ2-7; cdr3_length: 16; d_call: TRBD2; cdr3_nt: TGTGCCAGCAGAGATAGCGGGGGGGCCTTTTCGGACGAGCAGTACTTC; cdr3_aa: CASRDSGGAFSDEQYF
clone_size: .; v_call: TRBV18; j_call: TRBJ2-7; cdr3_length: 14; d_call: .; cdr3_nt: TGTGCCAGCTCACCCATGGGGGCTGGCTACGAGCAGTACTTC; cdr3_aa: CASSPMGAGYEQYF
clone_size: once; v_call: TRBV15; j_call: TRBJ2-3; cdr3_length: 17; d_call: .; cdr3_nt: TGTGCCACCCTGGGCTCCCGGGGACAACCTAGCACAGATACGCAGTATTTT; cdr3_aa: CATLGSRGQPSTDTQYF
clone_size: .; v_call: TRBV3-1; j_call: TRBJ2-5; cdr3_length: 17; d_call: TRBD1; cdr3_nt: TGTGCCAGCAGCTCCCCTACCGGGACAGGGGCGGAGGAGACCCAGTACTTC; cdr3_aa: CASSSPTGTGAEETQYF
clone_size: .; v_call: TRBV7-8; j_call: TRBJ2-5; cdr3_length: 15; d_call: TRBD1; cdr3_nt: TGTGCCAGCAGCCTCAGCGGGACAGGGGAAGAGACCCAGTACTTC; cdr3_aa: CASSLSGTGEETQYF
clone_size: .; v_call: TRBV13; j_call: TRBJ2-7; cdr3_length: 14; d_call: TRBD2; cdr3_nt: TGTGCCAGCAGCCTTACTAGCGGCCCCAACGAGCAGTACTTC; cdr3_aa: CASSLTSGPNEQYF
clone_size: .; v_call: TRBV2; j_call: TRBJ2-1; cdr3_length: 18; d_call: TRBD2; cdr3_nt: TGTGCCAGCAGGGAAAGTAGCGGGGGGATTAAAGGCTACAATGAGCAGTTCTTC; cdr3_aa: CASRESSGGIKGYNEQFF